The 28 T cell receptor beta chains given below trace back to one sample, sequenced in a study of Graves' ophthalmopathy and Graves' hyperthyroidism. The TCR beta CDR3 regions underwent amplification from RNA transcripts. HTBI primers served in a first-round RT-PCR, which a second-round multiplex PCR followed. TCRdb ran MiXCR on the multiplex PCR reads and lists one entry per CDR3 protein. This table holds more than 550,000 distinct CDR3 sequences, about 38% found once. Input material: peripheral blood. The receptors here all came from an adult man with Graves' ophthalmopathy.

The chain recombines TRBV20-1 with TRBJ2-5; the match to TRBD1 covers 9 bases. The J call may be in error: the DNA end matches TRBJ2-7 better. Germline V gene sequence: CDR1 DFQATT, CDR2 SNEGSKA (reference sequence). This CDR3 comprises 12 residues. The CDR3 nucleotides are TGCAGTGAGGGGACAGGGAGCCACGAGCAGTACTTC. Its translation is CSEGTGSHEQYF.

The rearrangement uses TRBV25-1 and TRBJ1-3; no clear D. Germline CDR1 MGHDK, CDR2 SYGVNS. Between the trimmed V and J ends, which lost 6 bases and 4 bases, there was a span of 25 bases. The CDR3 length is 18 residues. The CDR3 DNA is TGTGCCAGCAGCCTCAACCCCCCGTACAGCGGTTCCGGAAACACCATATATTTT. It is translated as CASSLNPPYSGSGNTIYF.

This clonotype was seen more than once but under ten times. The chain uses TRBV7-2 and TRBJ1-6, with D maybe TRBD1 (6 bases). V was cut by 2 bases and J by 10 bases, with 12 bases left in between. Germline loops: CDR1 SGHTA, CDR2 FQGNSA. CDR3 size: 14 residues. In DNA, the CDR3 is TGTGCCAGCAGCTTATGGCAGGGGAACTCACCCCTCCACTTT. The encoded protein is CASSLWQGNSPLHF.

The chain joins TRBV10-3 to TRBJ2-5, with a possible D match to TRBD2 (5 bases). The CDR3 is 14 residues long. The V gene lost 0 bases and the J gene lost 7 bases, with 12 bases spanning the gap. Germline V CDR1 and CDR2: ENHRY, SYGVKD. Here the CDR3 DNA reads TGTGCCATCAGTGAGTCCGGCCCTGGGAGGACCCAGTACTTC. Its translation is CAISESGPGRTQYF.

On this clonotype: This may stem from a read error, because a much larger clone lies one nucleotide away. The V call is TRBV20-1, the J call TRBJ2-5; D ambiguous. Trimming stripped 3 bases from V and 5 bases from J, with 10 bases between. CDR1 DFQATT and CDR2 SNEGSKA come from the germline V gene (reference sequence). This CDR3 contains 12 residues. CDR3 coding DNA: TGCAGTGCTAGTGCCTCAGTGGAGACCCAGTACTTC. It encodes CSASASVETQYF.

This sequence joins TRBV6-5 and TRBJ2-2, with 7 positions matching TRBD1. Per germline, CDR1 MNHEY and CDR2 SVGAGI. CDR3 length: 13 residues. Germline trimming cut 5 bases from V and 7 bases from J; bases unmatched to any gene: 4. CDR3 amino acids: CASSETGVGELFF. CDR3 coding DNA: TGTGCCAGCAGTGAAACAGGGGTCGGGGAGCTGTTTTTT.

CDR3 DNA sequence: TGTGCCATCGCTGGGATTGAAGCTTTCTTT. The encoded protein is CAIAGIEAFF. The chain couples TRBV10-3 to TRBJ1-1, with D hard to call. Trimming removed 8 bases at V and 7 bases at J, with 8 bases between. Germline CDR1 is ENHRY and CDR2 is SYGVKD. The CDR3 has 10 residues.

The table lists this clonotype with many counts. The rearrangement joins TRBV7-8 to TRBJ2-7; D unresolved. CDR3 length: 14 amino acids. In germline, CDR1 is SGHVS, CDR2 FQNEAQ. V was trimmed by 1 base and J by 0 bases, leaving 7 bases between them. The CDR3 coding sequence is TGTGCCAGCAGCTTAGAGGTGGGCTCCTACGAGCAGTACTTC. It specifies CASSLEVGSYEQYF.

CDR3 DNA sequence: TGTGCCAGCAGTGAACGGGGGGGGGAAGCTTTCTTT. It yields the protein CASSERGGEAFF. The chain has TRBV6-6 and TRBJ1-1; D might be TRBD1 (5 bases). The CDR3 sequence is 12 residues long. From germline, CDR1 is MNHNY and CDR2 SVGAGI (reference sequence). Trimming took 5 bases from V and 8 from J, leaving 12 bases between them.

Worth noting for this clonotype: The junction and the germline gene differ at one end; a read error may be behind it. The rearrangement uses TRBV10-3 and TRBJ2-2; 7 bases line up with TRBD2. Germline CDR1 ENHRY, CDR2 SYGVKD. The CDR3 spans 15 residues. The CDR3 region has the DNA TGTGCCAGCAGTTACAGCGGGGAGAACACCGGGGAGCTGTTTTTT. Translation: CASSYSGENTGELFF.

This CDR3 reads CASSLRPPRSQYF. The DNA for the CDR3 is TGTGCCAGCAGCTTGAGGCCTCCAAGGTCCCAGTACTTC. The V gene is TRBV5-6, the J gene TRBJ2-5, with D uncertain. This CDR3 is built from 13 residues. V was pared by 1 base and J by 9 bases, with 13 bases between. In germline, CDR1 is SGHDT, CDR2 YYEEEE.

The CDR3 sequence: CASTLEAGTGGKTEAFF. CDR3 DNA sequence: TGTGCCAGCACCCTGGAGGCGGGGACAGGGGGTAAGACTGAAGCTTTCTTT. The chain links TRBV25-1 to TRBJ1-1, with TRBD1 identical over 11 bases. CDR1 is MGHDK, CDR2 SYGVNS, per germline. V lost 7 bases to trimming and J lost 5 bases; unmatched junction nucleotides: 15. The CDR3 runs to 17 residues.

This clonotype came up many times. The V and J genes are TRBV29-1 and TRBJ1-1, with TRBD1 identical over 7 bases. Germline V gene lookup returns CDR1 SQVTM and CDR2 ANQGSEA. V lost 1 base to trimming and J lost 4 bases; unmatched junction nucleotides: 3. The CDR3 is 13 amino acids. CDR3 amino acids: CSVEGQGSTEAFF. CDR3 nucleotide sequence: TGCAGCGTTGAAGGACAGGGCAGCACTGAAGCTTTCTTT.

Note on this clonotype: The germline gene is not matched at one end of the junction; a read error may be the cause. The chain joins TRBV7-2 to TRBJ2-5, with TRBD1 matching over 8 bases. The germline CDR1 and CDR2 sequences are SGHTA and FQGNSA. The CDR3 has 15 residues. Here the CDR3 reads CAGSDNYRGQETQYF. The CDR3 DNA follows: TGTGCCGGCAGCGACAACTACAGGGGGCAAGAGACCCAGTACTTC.

This clonotype occurred many times. A much bigger clone sits one base away, suggesting this may be a read error. The chain uses TRBV15 and TRBJ1-5; the match to TRBD1 covers 7 bases. Germline V lookup: CDR1 LNHNV, CDR2 YYDKDF (reference sequence). The ends lost 3 bases at V and 11 bases at J; junction bases unmatched: 7. The CDR3 length is 13 residues. The CDR3 loop reads CATSRQGGMTQHF. In nucleotides, the CDR3 is TGTGCCACCAGCAGGCAGGGGGGAATGACCCAGCATTTT.

There are many counts of this clonotype. A junction boundary mismatches the germline segment, possibly from a read error. The genes are TRBV14 and TRBJ1-6; D not resolved. CDR1 and CDR2 from the germline V gene are SGHDN and FVKESK. The CDR3 has 15 residues. As DNA, the CDR3 is TGTGCCAGCCGCCAAAGGTTCGGGGTATGGTCACCCCTCCACTTT. This gives the protein CASRQRFGVWSPLHF.

The V and J genes are TRBV7-9 and TRBJ2-2; 11 bases map to TRBD1. Per germline, CDR1 SEHNR and CDR2 FQNEAQ (reference sequence). CDR3 length equals 16 residues. J was trimmed by 4 bases and V by 8 bases; bases with no gene match: 9. This CDR3 reads CASLPDRGQITGELFF. The CDR3 nucleotides read TGTGCCAGCCTTCCGGACAGGGGGCAGATCACCGGGGAGCTGTTTTTT.

The V gene is TRBV15, the J gene TRBJ2-5; D is ambiguous. V was trimmed by 1 base and J by 9 bases, leaving 15 bases between them. This CDR3 spans 14 amino acids. Germline V gene sequence: CDR1 LNHNV, CDR2 YYDKDF (reference sequence). The CDR3 region has the DNA TGTGCCACCAGCAGAGTGGCAGACAATCAGCCCCAGTACTTC. Protein sequence: CATSRVADNQPQYF.

The table lists this clonotype with many counts. The rearrangement joins TRBV6-5 to TRBJ1-2, with TRBD1 as a possible D gene (5 bases). The CDR3 consists of 16 residues. Germline CDR1 MNHEY, CDR2 SVGAGI. With 6 bases removed from V and 0 bases from J, the gap between germline ends came to 17 bases. The CDR3 spells CASSPYAQTANYGYTF. DNA for the CDR3: TGTGCCAGCAGCCCATACGCCCAGACAGCTAACTATGGCTACACCTTC.

This chain joins TRBV2 and TRBJ1-2, with a possible D match to TRBD1 (5 bases). Germline assignment: CDR1 SNHLY and CDR2 FYNNEI. Trimming shortened V by 9 bases and J by 6 bases, and 8 bases separated the two germline ends. This CDR3 region has 10 residues. The CDR3 DNA sequence: TGTGCCAGGGGGCTTGATGGCTACACCTTC. Translated, it gives CARGLDGYTF.

The V gene is TRBV11-2, the J gene TRBJ2-5; D not resolved. CDR1 and CDR2 (germline): SGHAT, FQNNGV. Deletions cut 5 bases from V and 3 bases from J, with 10 bases between. The CDR3 runs to 13 residues. This chain's CDR3 is CASSPRLKETQYF. CDR3 DNA sequence: TGTGCCAGCAGCCCACGGCTAAAAGAGACCCAGTACTTC.

This clonotype was seen only a few times. V usage is TRBV19 and J usage is TRBJ2-7; D is unclear. CDR3 length equals 14 residues. The V gene's germline CDR1 is LNHDA and CDR2 SQIVND (reference sequence). V was pared by 7 bases and J by 0 bases, with 13 bases between. Written as DNA, the CDR3 is TGTGCCAGTACCCCCGGACCCGGCTCCTACGAGCAGTACTTC. It yields the protein CASTPGPGSYEQYF.

The J gene is TRBJ1-2, the V gene TRBV5-4; a weak D match, TRBD1 (6 bases). Per germline, CDR1 SGHNT and CDR2 YYREEE (reference sequence). Trimming pared 1 base from V and 7 bases from J, leaving 20 bases between. CDR3 length: 16 residues. The CDR3 is CASSLFVGQRTAGYTF. DNA of the CDR3: TGTGCCAGCAGCTTGTTTGTGGGACAACGAACGGCTGGCTACACCTTC.

In its sample, this clonotype was seen many times. The chain carries TRBV6-5 and TRBJ1-5, with TRBD1 as a possible D gene (6 bases). The CDR3 sequence is 14 residues long. V was pared by 7 bases and J by 0 bases, with 10 bases between. Germline loops: CDR1 MNHEY, CDR2 SVGAGI. The CDR3 DNA sequence: TGTGCCAGCACGGGGGCTAATAGCAATCAGCCCCAGCATTTT. Protein sequence: CASTGANSNQPQHF.

This clonotype has ten or more counts. CDR3 in amino acids: CASSLGDRGSPLHF. CDR3 bases: TGTGCCAGCAGTTTAGGGGACAGGGGTTCACCCCTCCACTTT. The genes are TRBV12-3 or TRBV12-4 and TRBJ1-6, with 10 positions matching TRBD1. V was pared by 1 base and J by 9 bases, with 0 bases of the junction left unmatched. The CDR3 totals 14 residues.

The chain has TRBV20-1 and TRBJ2-7; 15 nucleotides match TRBD2. V was pared by 6 bases and J by 0 bases, with 3 bases of the junction left unmatched. The germline V gene encodes CDR1 DFQATT and CDR2 SNEGSKA (reference sequence). The CDR3 contains 15 residues. The CDR3 DNA sequence: TGCAGTGCCCTGGGACTAGCGGGAGGCTCCTACGAGCAGTACTTC. Its protein is CSALGLAGGSYEQYF.

This clonotype occurred a few times. The junction does not match germline at one end; this may be a read error. The chain carries TRBV7-7 and TRBJ2-5; the match to TRBD2 covers 13 bases. Per the germline V gene, CDR1 is SSHAT and CDR2 is FNYEAQ (reference sequence). The CDR3 spans 19 residues. The CDR3 DNA reads TGTGCTAGCAGCTTATCCCCTCCCCCGACTAGCGGGGGGAGGGAGACCCAGTACTTC. Translating it yields CASSLSPPPTSGGRETQYF. The full variable domain, in which reference TRBV7-7 and TRBJ2-5 provide the parts outside the CDR3, is GAGVSQSPRYKVTKRGQDVTLRCDPISSHATLYWYQQALGQGPEFLTYFNYEAQPDKSGLPSDRFSAERPEGSISTLTIQRTEQRDSAMYRCASSLSPPPTSGGRETQYFGPGTRLLVL.

This clonotype appeared many times. The chain is built from TRBV5-1 and TRBJ1-1, with D maybe TRBD1 (5 bases). Germline values: CDR1 SGHRS, CDR2 YFSETQ. This CDR3 has 14 residues. The ends were cut back, 1 base at V and 3 bases at J, with 10 bases in the middle. Here the CDR3 reads CASSLFGGDTEAFF. The DNA of the CDR3 is TGCGCCAGCAGCTTGTTTGGGGGGGACACTGAAGCTTTCTTT.